Following are 14 T cell receptor beta chains from one sample sequenced in a study of control samples from healthy donors and cancer patients. Only in-frame clones appear in the TCRdb table, and some are missing; sequencing was by immunoSEQ multiplex PCR. The data contain 150,000 to 200,000 clones, roughly 94% of them singletons. Sequenced sample: PBMCs. Receptor source: a man aged 60-69 years with colorectal cancer.

The chain has TRBV3-1 (or the pseudogene TRBV3-2) and TRBJ1-3; D is unresolved. Germline CDR1 and CDR2: LGHDT and YNNKEL (reference sequence). Trimming removed 3 bases from V and 2 bases from J, with 11 bases in between. The CDR3 runs 15 residues. CDR3 protein: CASSQEAAAGNTIYF. The CDR3, as DNA: TGTGCCAGCAGCCAGGAGGCGGCGGCTGGAAACACCATATATTTT.

The gene calls are TRBV19 and TRBJ2-3; no reliable D call. This CDR3 is 15 amino acids long. CDR1 LNHDA and CDR2 SQIVND come from the germline V gene (reference sequence). Trimming left V 3 bases short and J 0 bases short, with 10 bases between. CDR3 bases: TGTGCCAGTAGTATTAGCAGGTCAAGCACAGATACGCAGTATTTT. It specifies CASSISRSSTDTQYF.

The rearrangement uses TRBV19 and TRBJ1-2, with TRBD1 matching over 8 bases. J was trimmed by 2 bases and V by 3 bases; bases with no gene match: 5. The CDR3 is 15 amino acids. CDR1 LNHDA and CDR2 SQIVND come from the germline V gene (reference sequence). CDR3 loop: CASSIQGASNYGYTF. CDR3 coding DNA: TGTGCCAGTAGTATCCAGGGGGCGAGCAACTATGGCTACACCTTC.

This sequence joins TRBV5-1 and TRBJ1-1; D possibly corresponds to TRBD1 (6 bases). Germline CDR1 SGHRS, CDR2 YFSETQ. The CDR3 sequence is 15 residues long. The ends were cut back, 4 bases at V and 0 bases at J, with 13 bases in the middle. In DNA, the CDR3 is TGCGCCAGCAGCGGCGGACAGCCCATGAACACTGAAGCTTTCTTT. It specifies CASSGGQPMNTEAFF.

The chain links TRBV5-4 to TRBJ2-3; 8 nucleotides align to TRBD2. The germline V gene encodes CDR1 SGHNT and CDR2 YYREEE (reference sequence). J was trimmed by 5 bases and V by 0 bases; bases with no gene match: 5. The CDR3 totals 15 residues. CDR3 sequence reads: CASSLDSGVGDTQYF. DNA of the CDR3: TGTGCCAGCAGCTTGGATAGCGGGGTAGGAGATACGCAGTATTTT.

The V gene is TRBV6-5, the J gene TRBJ2-1, with 7 bases aligning to TRBD1. CDR3 length: 12 residues. CDR1 is MNHEY, CDR2 SVGAGI, per germline. J gave up 9 bases and V 5 bases, and 4 bases lay outside the gene matches. The CDR3 DNA follows: TGTGCCAGCAGTCCGACAGGGCTTGAGCAGTTCTTC. Translating it yields CASSPTGLEQFF.

This clone was detected once. V is TRBV10-3 and J is TRBJ2-7; 8 bases line up with TRBD1. CDR3 size: 14 residues. Unmatched junction bases numbered 4, after V lost 6 bases and J lost 0 bases. Germline V gene sequence: CDR1 ENHRY, CDR2 SYGVKD. CDR3 protein: CAISIQGGSYEQYF. CDR3 nucleotides: TGTGCCATCAGCATACAGGGGGGCTCCTACGAGCAGTACTTC.

This chain connects TRBV7-2 to TRBJ1-2; D uncertain. The germline V gene has CDR1 SGHTA and CDR2 FQGNSA. V lost 2 bases to trimming and J lost 8 bases, with 12 bases between them. This CDR3 comprises 13 residues. This CDR3 reads CASSLSPLRGYTF. CDR3 sequence (DNA): TGTGCCAGCAGCTTAAGCCCCTTAAGGGGCTACACCTTC.

The chain couples TRBV4-3 to TRBJ2-1; the D is unclear. This CDR3 has 17 residues. CDR1 LGHNA and CDR2 YSLEER come from the germline V gene. V lost 1 base, J lost 0 bases, and 13 bases lay in between. The CDR3 protein is CASSQAAASSSYNEQFF. The CDR3 DNA is TGCGCCAGCAGCCAAGCTGCGGCCTCGAGCTCCTACAATGAGCAGTTCTTC.

As DNA, the CDR3 is TGTGCCAGCAGCCGGACAGGGGAAGGGCAGCCCCAGCATTTT. It encodes CASSRTGEGQPQHF. This chain connects TRBV7-2 to TRBJ1-5; TRBD1 aligns across 9 bases. This CDR3 comprises 14 residues. J gave up 7 bases and V 5 bases, and 6 bases lay outside the gene matches. Germline values: CDR1 SGHTA, CDR2 FQGNSA.

V and J are TRBV19 and TRBJ1-1; D may be TRBD1 (6 bases). The V end was cut by 8 bases, the J end by 3 bases, with 19 bases between. This CDR3 region has 15 residues. In germline, CDR1 is LNHDA, CDR2 SQIVND (reference sequence). The CDR3 is CASSGRGRLYTEAFF. The DNA for the CDR3 is TGTGCCAGTTCTGGGCGGGGGCGCCTGTACACTGAAGCTTTCTTT.

The V call is TRBV4-2, the J call TRBJ2-1; possible D gene TRBD1, 6 bases. The length of the CDR3 is 14 residues. Germline CDR1 and CDR2: LGHNA and YNFKEQ. V lost 2 bases and J 1 base, leaving 6 bases between the germline ends. In DNA, the CDR3 is TGTGCCAGCAGCCAAACAGGGTCCTACAATGAGCAGTTCTTC. This codes for CASSQTGSYNEQFF.

The chain uses TRBV5-4 and TRBJ2-5, with a weak D call TRBD1 (6 bases). Trimming took 2 bases from V and 5 from J, leaving 19 bases between them. Germline CDR1 SGHNT, CDR2 YYREEE (reference sequence). The CDR3 is 16 residues long. CDR3 sequence: CASSFLLGTSEETQYF. In DNA, the CDR3 is TGTGCCAGCAGCTTCTTACTAGGGACATCCGAGGAGACCCAGTACTTC.

The chain has TRBV29-1 and TRBJ1-5; unclear D gene. V was pared by 4 bases and J by 0 bases, with 10 bases between. Germline V lookup: CDR1 SQVTM, CDR2 ANQGSEA. The CDR3 length is 14 residues. The CDR3 reads CSVAGTSSNQPQHF. As DNA, the CDR3 is TGCAGCGTTGCAGGAACTTCTAGCAATCAGCCCCAGCATTTT.